Included here is one T cell receptor (beta chain) sequence, with context. Its target is unknown. Sequencing libraries for TCR beta were prepared with iRepertoire HTBI primers and Arm-PCR of CDR3 regions. TCRdb re-analysed the multiplex PCR reads in MiXCR, keeping a single row per CDR3 protein. The top ten hold 7.8% of the sample, which has about 470,000 distinct CDR3 sequences, less than 25% seen once. This record belongs to a study of regulatory T cells in long-lasting Graves disease. Study-wide context: Persistent cases were those of Graves' disease that involved over 5 years of antithyroid drugs with positive TSH receptor antibodies. Overall study results and limits: Blood alone, not thyroid tissue, was studied. It is possible that accuracy was reduced by the small size of the sample.

Time point denoted: persistent/refractory GD, antithyroid drugs over 5 years with positive TRAb. The TCR library was made from RNA extracted from PBMCs. The clonotype comes from a female donor with Graves disease. Specimen: peripheral blood mononuclear cells (PBMCs), collected when the disease was refractory, from a patient treated with antithyroid drugs.

The CDR3 loop is CASSLLGPNSGNTIYF. Here the CDR3 DNA reads TGTGCCAGCAGCCTACTCGGACCTAACTCTGGAAACACCATATATTTT. V gene TRBV6-1 combines with J gene TRBJ1-3; no reliable D call. Germline CDR1 reads MNHNS; CDR2 reads SASEGT. The CDR3 runs 16 residues. Trimming stripped 6 bases from V and 0 bases from J, with 15 bases between.